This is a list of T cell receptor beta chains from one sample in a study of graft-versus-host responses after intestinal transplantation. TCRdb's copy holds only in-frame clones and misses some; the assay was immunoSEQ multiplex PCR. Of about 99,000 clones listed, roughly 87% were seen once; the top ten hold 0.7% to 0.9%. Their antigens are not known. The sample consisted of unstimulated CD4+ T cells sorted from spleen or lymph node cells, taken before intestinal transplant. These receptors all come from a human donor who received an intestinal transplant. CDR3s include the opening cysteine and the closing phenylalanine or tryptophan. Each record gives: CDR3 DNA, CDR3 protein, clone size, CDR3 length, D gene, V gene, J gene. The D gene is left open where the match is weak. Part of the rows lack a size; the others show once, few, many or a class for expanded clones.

cdr3_nt: TGTGCCAGCAGTTTGTTTACCGGGTCGGATACGCAGTATTTT
cdr3_aa: CASSLFTGSDTQYF
clone_size: few
cdr3_length: 14
d_call: NA
v_call: TRBV28
j_call: TRBJ2-3

cdr3_nt: TGCGCCAGCAGCCTGACAGGGGGTTTGCGAACCGAAGCTTTCTTT
cdr3_aa: CASSLTGGLRTEAFF
clone_size: NA
cdr3_length: 15
d_call: TRBD1
v_call: TRBV5-1
j_call: TRBJ1-1

cdr3_nt: TGTGCCAGCAGCTCCGCGTACGAGCAGTACTTC
cdr3_aa: CASSSAYEQYF
clone_size: NA
cdr3_length: 11
d_call: NA
v_call: TRBV7-9
j_call: TRBJ2-7

cdr3_nt: TGTGCCAGCTCAAGAGCCGCTAACTATGGCTACACCTTC
cdr3_aa: CASSRAANYGYTF
clone_size: NA
cdr3_length: 13
d_call: NA
v_call: TRBV6-1
j_call: TRBJ1-2

cdr3_nt: TGTGCCAGCAGTGATTTTTGGGACAGGGGTAGGCAGCCCCAGCATTTT
cdr3_aa: CASSDFWDRGRQPQHF
clone_size: NA
cdr3_length: 16
d_call: TRBD1
v_call: TRBV6-1
j_call: TRBJ1-5

cdr3_nt: TGTGCCAGCAGCAGAGACGGGGGGATTTACGAGCAGTACTTC
cdr3_aa: CASSRDGGIYEQYF
clone_size: NA
cdr3_length: 14
d_call: TRBD2
v_call: TRBV11-2
j_call: TRBJ2-7

cdr3_nt: TGTGCCAGCAGCTCTCGGGACAGGGGGAGAAGAAACATTCAGTACTTC
cdr3_aa: CASSSRDRGRRNIQYF
clone_size: once
cdr3_length: 16
d_call: TRBD1
v_call: TRBV13
j_call: TRBJ2-4

cdr3_nt: TGTGCCAGCTCCCTCCAGACGGGTTCCTACGAGCAGTACTTC
cdr3_aa: CASSLQTGSYEQYF
clone_size: NA
cdr3_length: 14
d_call: NA
v_call: TRBV18
j_call: TRBJ2-7

cdr3_nt: TGTGCCTGGAGTGTGGGAGGGGGTCGTGCTTACGAGCAGTACTTC
cdr3_aa: CAWSVGGGRAYEQYF
clone_size: once
cdr3_length: 15
d_call: NA
v_call: TRBV30
j_call: TRBJ2-7

cdr3_nt: TGTGCCAGCAGCTTACGGGGGGAGGACGTCTTCACTGAAGCTTTCTTT
cdr3_aa: CASSLRGEDVFTEAFF
clone_size: NA
cdr3_length: 16
d_call: NA
v_call: TRBV11-1
j_call: TRBJ1-1

cdr3_nt: TGTGCCAGCAACCCAGCGACAGGGGCAAACACCATATATTTT
cdr3_aa: CASNPATGANTIYF
clone_size: NA
cdr3_length: 14
d_call: TRBD1
v_call: TRBV6-1
j_call: TRBJ1-3

cdr3_nt: TGCAGCGGGGGCCGGTCGGACAACGGTGAGCAGTTCTTC
cdr3_aa: CSGGRSDNGEQFF
clone_size: NA
cdr3_length: 13
d_call: NA
v_call: TRBV29-1
j_call: TRBJ2-1

cdr3_nt: TGTGCCAGCACGGCACAGGTCTGGAGTAATTCACCCCTCCACTTT
cdr3_aa: CASTAQVWSNSPLHF
clone_size: NA
cdr3_length: 15
d_call: NA
v_call: TRBV6-5
j_call: TRBJ1-6

cdr3_nt: TGTGCCACCAGCAGAGACACCGGGACTGGAAACACCATATATTTT
cdr3_aa: CATSRDTGTGNTIYF
clone_size: NA
cdr3_length: 15
d_call: NA
v_call: TRBV15
j_call: TRBJ1-3

cdr3_nt: TGCAGCGTTGGGGGACAGGGTAATTCACCCCTCCACTTT
cdr3_aa: CSVGGQGNSPLHF
clone_size: NA
cdr3_length: 13
d_call: TRBD1
v_call: TRBV29-1
j_call: TRBJ1-6

cdr3_nt: TGTGCCTGGCTCTTAAAGGATCACCGAAGGACAGATACGCAGTATTTT
cdr3_aa: CAWLLKDHRRTDTQYF
clone_size: once
cdr3_length: 16
d_call: NA
v_call: TRBV30
j_call: TRBJ2-3

cdr3_nt: TGTGCCAGCAGTCCAGAGGTAGGGGGGGACACTGAAGCTTTCTTT
cdr3_aa: CASSPEVGGDTEAFF
clone_size: NA
cdr3_length: 15
d_call: NA
v_call: TRBV25-1
j_call: TRBJ1-1

cdr3_nt: TGCAGTGCGACCGCGGGCAGTGGCTACACCTTC
cdr3_aa: CSATAGSGYTF
clone_size: NA
cdr3_length: 11
d_call: NA
v_call: TRBV20-1
j_call: TRBJ1-2

cdr3_nt: TGTGCCAGCAGACCTGATCGTACGTCTGGAGCTTTCTTT
cdr3_aa: CASRPDRTSGAFF
clone_size: NA
cdr3_length: 13
d_call: NA
v_call: TRBV6-5
j_call: TRBJ1-1

cdr3_nt: TGTGCCAGCAGTGTTCTCGGGGGAGTAAGTGAGCAGTTCTTC
cdr3_aa: CASSVLGGVSEQFF
clone_size: NA
cdr3_length: 14
d_call: NA
v_call: TRBV6-1
j_call: TRBJ2-1

cdr3_nt: TGCGCCAGCAGCTTGGATCAGGGATGGAATTCACCCCTCCACTTT
cdr3_aa: CASSLDQGWNSPLHF
clone_size: NA
cdr3_length: 15
d_call: NA
v_call: TRBV5-1
j_call: TRBJ1-6

cdr3_nt: TGTGCCAGCAGTGACGGAGGAACTCAGCCCCAGCATTTT
cdr3_aa: CASSDGGTQPQHF
clone_size: NA
cdr3_length: 13
d_call: NA
v_call: TRBV6-5
j_call: TRBJ1-5

cdr3_nt: TGTGCCAGCAGTTTACAACAGGGAACTTATAATTCACCCCTCCACTTT
cdr3_aa: CASSLQQGTYNSPLHF
clone_size: NA
cdr3_length: 16
d_call: NA
v_call: TRBV27
j_call: TRBJ1-6

cdr3_nt: TGCGCCAGCAGCCAAGACAGTAATTCACCCCTCCACTTT
cdr3_aa: CASSQDSNSPLHF
clone_size: NA
cdr3_length: 13
d_call: NA
v_call: TRBV4-1
j_call: TRBJ1-6

cdr3_nt: TGTGCCAGCAGAAAGACAGGGGGTACTGAAGCTTTCTTT
cdr3_aa: CASRKTGGTEAFF
clone_size: once
cdr3_length: 13
d_call: TRBD1
v_call: TRBV6-4
j_call: TRBJ1-1

cdr3_nt: TGTGCCAGCAGCTTTAGCACAGCTATGGGCTACACCTTC
cdr3_aa: CASSFSTAMGYTF
clone_size: NA
cdr3_length: 13
d_call: NA
v_call: TRBV5-6
j_call: TRBJ1-2

cdr3_nt: TGTGCCATCAGTGATGTCGTAGGTGGCAGAAACTATGGCTACACCTTC
cdr3_aa: CAISDVVGGRNYGYTF
clone_size: NA
cdr3_length: 16
d_call: NA
v_call: TRBV10-3
j_call: TRBJ1-2

cdr3_nt: TGTGCCATCAGTCCTAATTACGAGCAGTACTTC
cdr3_aa: CAISPNYEQYF
clone_size: few
cdr3_length: 11
d_call: NA
v_call: TRBV10-3
j_call: TRBJ2-7

cdr3_nt: TGTGCCATTTCGAATGAATATAATTCACCCCTCCACTTT
cdr3_aa: CAISNEYNSPLHF
clone_size: NA
cdr3_length: 13
d_call: NA
v_call: TRBV11-2
j_call: TRBJ1-6

cdr3_nt: TGTGCCAGCAGTTCCTCACGGGGCAATGAGCAGTTCTTC
cdr3_aa: CASSSSRGNEQFF
clone_size: NA
cdr3_length: 13
d_call: NA
v_call: TRBV6-6
j_call: TRBJ2-1

cdr3_nt: TGCGCCAGCAGCCAAAGCCGGGCAGCTACCTACGAGCAGTACTTC
cdr3_aa: CASSQSRAATYEQYF
clone_size: once
cdr3_length: 15
d_call: NA
v_call: TRBV4-1
j_call: TRBJ2-7

cdr3_nt: TGTGCCAGCAGCTCTAGCAGGATACGAACCGGGGAGCTGTTTTTT
cdr3_aa: CASSSSRIRTGELFF
clone_size: few
cdr3_length: 15
d_call: NA
v_call: TRBV5-6
j_call: TRBJ2-2

cdr3_nt: TGTGCCAGCAGCTTCAGCGGGACTTACAATGAGCAGTTCTTC
cdr3_aa: CASSFSGTYNEQFF
clone_size: NA
cdr3_length: 14
d_call: TRBD2
v_call: TRBV11-2
j_call: TRBJ2-1

cdr3_nt: TGCGCCAGCAGTGAGTCTGTTTCTGCAGATACGCAGTATTTT
cdr3_aa: CASSESVSADTQYF
clone_size: NA
cdr3_length: 14
d_call: NA
v_call: TRBV10-2
j_call: TRBJ2-3

cdr3_nt: TGCGCCAGCAGTGAGAACGGAATAATCAATGAAAAACTGTTTTTT
cdr3_aa: CASSENGIINEKLFF
clone_size: NA
cdr3_length: 15
d_call: NA
v_call: TRBV10-2
j_call: TRBJ1-4

cdr3_nt: TGTGCCAGCAGCGGACTCGTGACAGGGCCCGGGAGGACCTTC
cdr3_aa: CASSGLVTGPGRTF
clone_size: NA
cdr3_length: 14
d_call: TRBD1
v_call: TRBV6-5
j_call: TRBJ1-2

cdr3_nt: TGTGCAAGCAGCCAAGCGGCTAGCGGGAGCTCCTACGAGCAGTACTTC
cdr3_aa: CASSQAASGSSYEQYF
clone_size: NA
cdr3_length: 16
d_call: TRBD2
v_call: TRBV4-2
j_call: TRBJ2-7

cdr3_nt: TGTGCCAGCAGTGAAGCTCGGATCCAAGCTTTCTTT
cdr3_aa: CASSEARIQAFF
clone_size: NA
cdr3_length: 12
d_call: NA
v_call: TRBV2
j_call: TRBJ1-1

cdr3_nt: TGTGCCAGCAGCTCCTCGTTGGGGTCTTACCGGGGTTATAATTCACCCCTCCACTTT
cdr3_aa: CASSSSLGSYRGYNSPLHF
clone_size: NA
cdr3_length: 19
d_call: NA
v_call: TRBV5-6
j_call: TRBJ1-6

cdr3_nt: TGCGCCAGCAGCTTTGGCGGTGCAAGCACAGATACGCAGTATTTT
cdr3_aa: CASSFGGASTDTQYF
clone_size: NA
cdr3_length: 15
d_call: NA
v_call: TRBV5-1
j_call: TRBJ2-3

cdr3_nt: TGTGCCAGCTCCCAGGATCCACCACGGCGTCAGTACTTC
cdr3_aa: CASSQDPPRRQYF
clone_size: NA
cdr3_length: 13
d_call: NA
v_call: TRBV6-1
j_call: TRBJ2-7

cdr3_nt: TGCGCCAGCAGCCAGGGGACCCATCTAATGGCTTTCTTT
cdr3_aa: CASSQGTHLMAFF
clone_size: NA
cdr3_length: 13
d_call: NA
v_call: TRBV4-1
j_call: TRBJ1-1